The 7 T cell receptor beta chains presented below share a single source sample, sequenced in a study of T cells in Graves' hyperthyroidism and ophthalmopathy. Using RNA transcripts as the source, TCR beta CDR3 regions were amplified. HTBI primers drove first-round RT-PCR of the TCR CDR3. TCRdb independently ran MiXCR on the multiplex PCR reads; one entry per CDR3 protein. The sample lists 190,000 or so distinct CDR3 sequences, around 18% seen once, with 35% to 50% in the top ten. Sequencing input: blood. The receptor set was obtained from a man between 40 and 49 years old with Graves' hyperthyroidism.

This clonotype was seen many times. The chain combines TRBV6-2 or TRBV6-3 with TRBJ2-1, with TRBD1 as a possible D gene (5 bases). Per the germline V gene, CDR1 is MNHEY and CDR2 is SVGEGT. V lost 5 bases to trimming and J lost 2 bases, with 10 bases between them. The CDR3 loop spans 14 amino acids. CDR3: CASSVGVPYNEQFF. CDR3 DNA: TGTGCCAGCAGTGTAGGGGTTCCCTACAATGAGCAGTTCTTC.

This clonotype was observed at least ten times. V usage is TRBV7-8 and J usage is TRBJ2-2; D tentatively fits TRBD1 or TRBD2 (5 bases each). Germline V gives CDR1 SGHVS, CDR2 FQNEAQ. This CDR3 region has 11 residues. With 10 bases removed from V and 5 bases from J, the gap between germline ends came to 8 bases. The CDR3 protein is CAMGETGELFF. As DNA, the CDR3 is TGTGCCATGGGGGAGACCGGGGAGCTGTTTTTT.

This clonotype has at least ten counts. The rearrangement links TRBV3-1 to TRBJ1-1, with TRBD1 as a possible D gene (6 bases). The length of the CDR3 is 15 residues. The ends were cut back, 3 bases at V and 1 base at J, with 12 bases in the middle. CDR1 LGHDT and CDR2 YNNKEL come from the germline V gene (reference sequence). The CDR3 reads CASSQGAGGNTEAFF. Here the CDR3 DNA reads TGTGCCAGCAGCCAGGGGGCTGGGGGGAACACTGAAGCTTTCTTT. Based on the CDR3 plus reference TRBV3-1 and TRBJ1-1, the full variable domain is DTAVSQTPKYLVTQMGNDKSIKCEQNLGHDTMYWYKQDSKKFLKIMFSYNNKELIINETVPNRFSPKSPDKAHLNLHINSLELGDSAVYFCASSQGAGGNTEAFFGQGTRLTVV.

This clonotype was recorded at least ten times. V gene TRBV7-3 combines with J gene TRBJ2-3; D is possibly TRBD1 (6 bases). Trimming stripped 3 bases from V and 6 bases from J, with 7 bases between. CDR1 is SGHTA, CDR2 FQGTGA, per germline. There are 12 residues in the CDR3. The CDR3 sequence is CASSLGADTQYF. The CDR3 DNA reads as TGTGCCAGCAGCTTGGGGGCGGATACGCAGTATTTT.

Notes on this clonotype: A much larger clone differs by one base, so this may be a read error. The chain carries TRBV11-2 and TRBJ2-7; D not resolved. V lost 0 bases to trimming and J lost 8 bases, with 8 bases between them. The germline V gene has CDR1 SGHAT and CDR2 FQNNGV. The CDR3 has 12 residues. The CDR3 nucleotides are TGTGCCAGCAGCTTAGAATTTGGACAGCAGTACTTC. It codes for CASSLEFGQQYF.

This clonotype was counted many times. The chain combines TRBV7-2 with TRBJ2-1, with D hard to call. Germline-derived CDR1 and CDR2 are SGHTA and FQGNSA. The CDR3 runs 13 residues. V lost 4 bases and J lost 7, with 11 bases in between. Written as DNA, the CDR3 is TGTGCCAGCAGCTCTGGCCACCTGAATGAGCAGTTCTTC. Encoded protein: CASSSGHLNEQFF. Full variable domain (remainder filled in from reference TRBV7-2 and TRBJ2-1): GAGVSQSPSNKVTEKGKDVELRCDPISGHTALYWYRQSLGQGLEFLIYFQGNSAPDKSGLPSDRFSAERTGGSVSTLTIQRTQQEDSAVYLCASSSGHLNEQFFGPGTRLTVL.

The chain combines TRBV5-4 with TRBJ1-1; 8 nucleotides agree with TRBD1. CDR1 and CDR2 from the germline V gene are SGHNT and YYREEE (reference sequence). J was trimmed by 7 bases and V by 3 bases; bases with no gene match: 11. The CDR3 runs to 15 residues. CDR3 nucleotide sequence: TGTGCCAGCAGCTCATATAGGACAGGGCTCAGTGAAGCTTTCTTT. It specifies CASSSYRTGLSEAFF.